Below are 27 T cell receptor beta chains sequenced from a single sample in a study of regulatory T cells in long-lasting Graves disease. TCR beta libraries were built with iRepertoire HTBI primers and Arm-PCR of CDR3 regions. TCRdb analysed the multiplex PCR reads with MiXCR anew, one entry per CDR3 protein. The profile shows about 420,000 distinct CDR3 sequences, roughly 15% of them singletons. Indicated time point: newly diagnosed GD, antithyroid drugs for less than 3 months. Isolated PBMC RNA provided the starting material for the TCR library. The same sample was also studied in work on T cells in Graves' hyperthyroidism and ophthalmopathy.

The sequences come from peripheral blood mononuclear cells (PBMCs), collected at new diagnosis, from a patient treated with antithyroid drugs. These receptors were taken from a young woman with Graves disease.

This clonotype was recorded at least ten times. This chain uses TRBV7-9 with TRBJ1-1, with no clear D. The CDR3 contains 15 residues. Looked up from germline, CDR1 is SEHNR and CDR2 is FQNEAQ (reference sequence). The ends were cut back, 5 bases at V and 4 bases at J, with 17 bases in the middle. CDR3 protein: CASSPSLVSGTEAFF. In nucleotides, the CDR3 is TGTGCCAGCAGCCCATCTCTGGTTTCTGGCACTGAAGCTTTCTTT.

This clonotype was seen a few times. With a much larger clone just one base away, this may be a read error. V and J are TRBV11-1 and TRBJ2-1; D tentatively fits TRBD1 or TRBD2 (5 bases each). Germline V gene lookup returns CDR1 SGHAT and CDR2 FQDESV (reference sequence). The CDR3 spans 13 residues. In DNA form, the CDR3 reads TGTGCCGGCAGCTTCTCCCGGGGCGATGAGCAGTTCTTC. It specifies CAGSFSRGDEQFF. The full variable domain, completed using reference TRBV11-1 and TRBJ2-1, is EAEVAQSPRYKITEKSQAVAFWCDPISGHATLYWYRQILGQGPELLVQFQDESVVDDSQLPKDRFSAERLKGVDSTLKIQPAELGDSAMYLCAGSFSRGDEQFFGPGTRLTVL.

This clonotype was detected ten times or more. The rearrangement links TRBV11-3 to TRBJ1-4, with D perhaps TRBD1 (6 bases). V lost 6 bases to trimming and J lost 7 bases, with 18 bases between them. Germline loops: CDR1 SGHNT, CDR2 YENEEA. CDR3 length: 15 amino acids. The CDR3 sequence: CASSQDRLSSEKLFF. CDR3 nucleotides: TGTGCCAGCAGTCAGGACAGACTAAGCTCTGAAAAACTGTTTTTT.

The chain links TRBV7-2 to TRBJ2-7; 8 bases map to TRBD1. The J call is uncertain, as TRBJ2-4 better fits the DNA end. Germline V gene sequence: CDR1 SGHTA, CDR2 FQGNSA. The CDR3 has 14 residues. The DNA of the CDR3 is TGTGCCAGCAGCAGCCCCGGACAGGGTGGCATTCAGTACTTC. This translates into CASSSPGQGGIQYF.

In this sample, this clonotype turned up many times. The chain joins TRBV7-2 to TRBJ2-3, with 9 bases aligning to TRBD2. Unmatched junction bases numbered 9, after V lost 7 bases and J lost 4 bases. The CDR3 loop spans 15 amino acids. Germline V gene lookup returns CDR1 SGHTA and CDR2 FQGNSA. The chain's CDR3 is CASTLGTSIADTQYF. CDR3 nucleotide sequence: TGTGCCAGCACCCTGGGGACTAGCATAGCAGATACGCAGTATTTT.

The chain is built from TRBV4-2 and TRBJ2-3; D is undetermined. Germline values: CDR1 LGHNA, CDR2 YNFKEQ. Trimming took 1 base from V and 6 from J, leaving 11 bases between them. The CDR3 spans 14 residues. The CDR3 loop is CASSQVTGADTQYF. CDR3 coding DNA: TGTGCCAGCAGCCAAGTTACTGGCGCCGATACGCAGTATTTT.

In its sample, this clonotype was seen a few times. The chain links TRBV5-1 to TRBJ1-1; D not resolved. The germline V gene has CDR1 SGHRS and CDR2 YFSETQ. Deletions cut 2 bases from V and 3 bases from J, with 8 bases between. This CDR3 comprises 13 residues. The CDR3 region has the DNA TGCGCCAGCAGCTTTTCAGTCGACACTGAAGCTTTCTTT. Translated: CASSFSVDTEAFF.

This clonotype was detected only a few times. The V call is TRBV7-9, the J call TRBJ2-5; D is perhaps TRBD1 (5 bases). Trimming removed 5 bases at V and 10 bases at J, with 20 bases between. This CDR3 is built from 14 residues. Per the germline V gene, CDR1 is SEHNR and CDR2 is FQNEAQ (reference sequence). CDR3 region: CASSHPTDQFGQYF. The CDR3, as DNA: TGTGCCAGCAGCCACCCGACAGACCAGTTTGGCCAGTACTTC.

The rearrangement joins TRBV2 to TRBJ2-7; 7 bases are shared with TRBD1. V dropped 5 bases and J dropped 6; count of bases not matched to a gene: 13. The germline CDR1 and CDR2 sequences are SNHLY and FYNNEI. CDR3 length: 15 residues. CDR3 DNA sequence: TGTGCCAGCAGTCTCCGGGACAGAGAGGTTAGCGAGCAGTACTTC. Translating it yields CASSLRDREVSEQYF.

The V and J genes are TRBV12-3 or TRBV12-4 and TRBJ1-6; D gene ambiguous. The CDR3 extends over 14 amino acids. V lost 5 bases and J lost 7, with 12 bases in between. The CDR3 nucleotides are TGTGCCAGCAGTCCGACTCTTTGGAATTCACCCCTCCACTTT. This translates into CASSPTLWNSPLHF.

This clonotype occurred many times. CDR3 residues: CASSVRTGVNQPQHF. The CDR3 nucleotides are TGTGCCAGCAGTGTCCGGACAGGGGTAAATCAGCCCCAGCATTTT. The genes are TRBV2 and TRBJ1-5; TRBD1 matches 9 bases. The CDR3 totals 15 residues. V was pared by 4 bases and J by 4 bases, with 5 bases of the junction left unmatched. Germline-derived CDR1 and CDR2 are SNHLY and FYNNEI.

Worth noting for this clonotype: One end of the junction is discordant with germline, which a read error may explain. The chain has TRBV9 and TRBJ2-4, with 8 bases identical to TRBD1. This CDR3 spans 14 amino acids. Germline V gene data show CDR1 as SGDLS and CDR2 as YYNGEE. The CDR3 reads CASSTGQGSDIHYF. The CDR3 nucleotides are TGTGCCAGCAGCACCGGACAGGGATCGGACATTCACTACTTC.

This clonotype was recorded a few times. As DNA, the CDR3 is TGTGCCTGGGGGATGCAGACCCAGTACTTC. It is translated as CAWGMQTQYF. The V gene is TRBV30, the J gene TRBJ2-5; D is unresolved. This CDR3 has 10 residues. Germline assignment: CDR1 GTSNPN and CDR2 SVGIG (reference sequence). V gave up 5 bases and J gave up 6 bases, with 7 bases separating them.

The sample holds a few counts of this clonotype. Possible read error: a much larger clone is one base away. The V and J genes are TRBV11-2 and TRBJ1-1; unclear D gene. The germline V and J ends were trimmed by 0 bases and 10 bases, with 9 bases remaining between them. CDR1 and CDR2 from the germline V gene are SGHAT and FQNNGV. The CDR3 runs 12 residues. The CDR3: CASSLDPSRAFF. In DNA, the CDR3 is TGTGCCAGCAGCTTAGATCCGAGTAGAGCTTTCTTT.

J is TRBJ1-5 and V is TRBV6-1; the match to TRBD1 covers 8 bases. V lost 5 bases, J lost 6 bases, and 9 bases stayed unmatched. The CDR3 has 15 amino acids. CDR1 and CDR2 from the germline V gene are MNHNS and SASEGT. The CDR3 DNA is TGTGCCAGCAGTACGCTCGGACAGGGCCTTCAGCCCCAGCATTTT. Amino acids: CASSTLGQGLQPQHF.

This clonotype came up many times. The chain carries TRBV11-2 and TRBJ1-2, with TRBD1 identical over 7 bases. V was pared by 1 base and J by 8 bases, with 4 bases of the junction left unmatched. Germline V gene lookup returns CDR1 SGHAT and CDR2 FQNNGV. This CDR3 spans 13 amino acids. The CDR3 region has the DNA TGTGCCAGCAGCTTAGTTCAGGGGGGCGGCTACACCTTC. Protein sequence: CASSLVQGGGYTF. The full variable domain, in which reference TRBV11-2 and TRBJ1-2 provide the parts outside the CDR3, is EAGVAQSPRYKIIEKRQSVAFWCNPISGHATLYWYQQILGQGPKLLIQFQNNGVVDDSQLPKDRFSAERLKGVDSTLKIQPAKLEDSAVYLCASSLVQGGGYTFGSGTRLTVV.

The sample holds many counts of this clonotype. The chain is built from TRBV29-1 and TRBJ2-5, with D possibly being TRBD2 (6 bases). CDR3 size: 14 residues. The V and J ends lost 6 bases and 1 base respectively, with 15 bases between them. Germline-derived CDR1 and CDR2 are SQVTM and ANQGSEA. In DNA form, the CDR3 reads TGCAGCGTAGAAATAGCGGTGAGCCAAGAGACCCAGTACTTC. This encodes CSVEIAVSQETQYF.

The J gene is TRBJ2-5, the V gene TRBV27, with D possibly matching TRBD2 (5 bases). Trimming cost V 3 bases and J 10 bases, with 18 bases left between them. This CDR3 has 14 residues. The germline V gene encodes CDR1 MNHEY and CDR2 SMNVEV (reference sequence). The CDR3 loop reads CASSFMADGSGQYF. The CDR3, as DNA: TGTGCCAGCAGTTTTATGGCGGATGGGAGCGGCCAGTACTTC.

V is TRBV9 and J is TRBJ2-3, with unresolved D. CDR3 length equals 13 residues. Trimming removed 5 bases from V and 7 bases from J, with 14 bases in between. Germline lookup yields CDR1 SGDLS and CDR2 YYNGEE. The DNA of the CDR3 is TGTGCCAGCAGTGGACCAACACGGAATACGCAGTATTTT. It translates to CASSGPTRNTQYF.

This clonotype came up many times. The chain combines TRBV5-1 with TRBJ1-2; D gene uncertain. The V end was cut by 4 bases, the J end by 4 bases, with 14 bases between. The CDR3 length is 14 residues. Germline CDR1 SGHRS, CDR2 YFSETQ. The CDR3 DNA reads TGCGCCAGCAGCATGGCCGCAGGTAGCTATGGCTACACCTTC. This gives the protein CASSMAAGSYGYTF.

There are many counts of this clonotype. The germline gene is not matched at one end of the junction; a read error may be the cause. The chain has TRBV27 and TRBJ2-1; D remains unclear. The germline CDR1 and CDR2 sequences are MNHEY and SMNVEV (reference sequence). The CDR3 totals 13 residues. The CDR3 nucleotides read TGTGCCAGCAGTTTATCAAGCTACGATGAGCAGTTCTTC. Translated: CASSLSSYDEQFF.

This clonotype came up a few times. The V gene is TRBV5-1, the J gene TRBJ2-1; 8 nucleotides agree with TRBD1. The CDR3 is 15 amino acids. The J segment lost 7 bases and the V segment lost 0 bases, leaving 6 bases of the junction unmatched. Germline V gives CDR1 SGHRS, CDR2 YFSETQ. The CDR3 bases are TGCGCCAGCAGCTTGGAACAGGGGGTGGGTAATGAGCAGTTCTTC. Translated: CASSLEQGVGNEQFF. Looking up the rest from reference TRBV5-1 and TRBJ2-1 gives the full variable domain: KAGVTQTPRYLIKTRGQQVTLSCSPISGHRSVSWYQQTPGQGLQFLFEYFSETQRNKGNFPGRFSGRQFSNSRSEMNVSTLELGDSALYLCASSLEQGVGNEQFFGPGTRLTVL.

This clonotype was picked up many times. The V gene is TRBV2, the J gene TRBJ2-7, with TRBD2 matching over 12 bases. Germline V gives CDR1 SNHLY, CDR2 FYNNEI. The CDR3 contains 15 residues. J was trimmed by 3 bases and V by 7 bases; bases with no gene match: 7. CDR3 sequence: CASTPRTSGNYEQYF. The CDR3 DNA follows: TGTGCCAGCACTCCGCGGACTAGCGGGAACTACGAGCAGTACTTC.

This clonotype was counted only a few times. This sequence joins TRBV9 and TRBJ2-7; D gene uncertain. The V end lost 1 base, the J end lost 2 bases, and 16 bases lay between the germline ends. The germline gives CDR1 SGDLS, CDR2 YYNGEE. The CDR3 runs 16 residues. Here the CDR3 DNA reads TGTGCCAGCAGCGTATCGGGTGGGATTGCCCCCTACGAGCAGTACTTC. This translates into CASSVSGGIAPYEQYF.

This clonotype was detected a few times. This chain links TRBV20-1 with TRBJ1-2; the match to TRBD1 covers 9 bases. CDR1 and CDR2 from the germline V gene are DFQATT and SNEGSKA (reference sequence). The V segment lost 0 bases and the J segment 3 bases; nucleotides outside the gene matches: 2. CDR3 length: 14 residues. In DNA form, the CDR3 reads TGCAGTGCTAGAGACCGGGACAGGGACTATGGCTACACCTTC. It is translated as CSARDRDRDYGYTF.

At least ten counts were recorded for this clonotype. J is TRBJ2-1 and V is TRBV10-2; TRBD2 might be the D (7 bases). Germline V lookup: CDR1 WSHSY, CDR2 SAAADI. V lost 8 bases and J 4 bases, leaving 15 bases between the germline ends. This CDR3 spans 14 amino acids. This chain's CDR3 is CASPGEGEYNEQFF. Written as DNA, the CDR3 is TGCGCCAGCCCTGGGGAGGGGGAGTACAATGAGCAGTTCTTC.

This chain uses TRBV5-1 with TRBJ2-1; the D gene is possibly TRBD2 (6 bases). The germline V gene has CDR1 SGHRS and CDR2 YFSETQ. CDR3 length equals 14 residues. Trimming cost V 7 bases and J 4 bases, with 15 bases left between them. The CDR3 nucleotides read TGCGCCAGCGCTCCGGGACTGAATTACAATGAGCAGTTCTTC. Protein: CASAPGLNYNEQFF.